Reported below is one T cell receptor (beta chain). Methods used by the authors: Published virus-specific TCRB sequences matched only a few of the patient CD8+ clones exceeding 1%. Clones were read by immunoSEQ multiplex PCR, and TCRdb kept only the in-frame ones, dropping some. The V and J calls and the clone size are those of that table, but D and trimming were determined from the DNA. The sample has 20,000 or so clones; about 85% are singletons. Germline V gene lookup returns CDR1 PRHDT and CDR2 FYEKMQ (reference sequence). Trimming stripped 0 bases from V and 3 bases from J, with 5 bases between. The CDR3 runs 13 residues. The sample is drawn from a study of somatic mutations in cytotoxic T cells in rheumatoid arthritis. At the level of the study: Patient blood, about 27 ml in EDTA, was obtained immediately after diagnosis and prior to the start of any treatment.

Sequenced material: CD8+ T cells sorted from blood. This TCR was sampled from a woman between 40 and 55 years old with rheumatoid arthritis. V usage is TRBV13 and J usage is TRBJ1-1; no clear D gene. This CDR3 reads CASSLGEYTEAFF. DNA for the CDR3: TGTGCCAGCAGCTTAGGAGAGTACACTGAAGCTTTCTTT.